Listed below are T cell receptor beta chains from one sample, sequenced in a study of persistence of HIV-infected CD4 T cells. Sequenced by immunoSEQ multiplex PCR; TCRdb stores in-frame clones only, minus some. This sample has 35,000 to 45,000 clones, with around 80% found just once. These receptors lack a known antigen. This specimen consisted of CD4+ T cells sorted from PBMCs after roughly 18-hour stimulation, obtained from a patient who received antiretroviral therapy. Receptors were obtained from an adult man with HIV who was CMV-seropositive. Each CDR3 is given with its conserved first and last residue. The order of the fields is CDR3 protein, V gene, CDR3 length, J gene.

cdr3_aa: CASSQSRLGSNEKLFF
v_call: TRBV4-2
cdr3_length: 16
j_call: TRBJ1-4

cdr3_aa: CATAGQGNTGELFF
v_call: TRBV24-1
cdr3_length: 14
j_call: TRBJ2-2

cdr3_aa: CASDGQGSGGELFF
v_call: TRBV9
cdr3_length: 14
j_call: TRBJ2-2

cdr3_aa: CASSPPMQGRLYEQYF
v_call: TRBV6-6
cdr3_length: 16
j_call: TRBJ2-7

cdr3_aa: CASSPRDSGYTF
v_call: TRBV6-5
cdr3_length: 12
j_call: TRBJ1-2

cdr3_aa: CASSLTGTLDGYTF
v_call: TRBV7-9
cdr3_length: 14
j_call: TRBJ1-2

cdr3_aa: CASSPAGTMNTEAFF
v_call: TRBV6-5
cdr3_length: 15
j_call: TRBJ1-1

cdr3_aa: CASSFRQNSPLHF
v_call: TRBV7-2
cdr3_length: 13
j_call: TRBJ1-6

cdr3_aa: CASSPDSIYGYTF
v_call: TRBV7-9
cdr3_length: 13
j_call: TRBJ1-2

cdr3_aa: CASSLDSYGYTF
v_call: TRBV5-4
cdr3_length: 12
j_call: TRBJ1-2

cdr3_aa: CSALLTTEAFF
v_call: TRBV20-1
cdr3_length: 11
j_call: TRBJ1-1

cdr3_aa: CASRMTGELFF
v_call: TRBV3-1/TRBV3-2
cdr3_length: 11
j_call: TRBJ2-2

cdr3_aa: CASRWIGQQNQPQHF
v_call: TRBV6-5
cdr3_length: 15
j_call: TRBJ1-5

cdr3_aa: CASSLKASGASGANVLTF
v_call: TRBV5-1
cdr3_length: 18
j_call: TRBJ2-6

cdr3_aa: CASSRPTATTYEQYF
v_call: TRBV28
cdr3_length: 15
j_call: TRBJ2-7

cdr3_aa: CASSYADMNTEAFF
v_call: TRBV6-5
cdr3_length: 14
j_call: TRBJ1-1

cdr3_aa: CAWSAPVSGYTF
v_call: TRBV30
cdr3_length: 12
j_call: TRBJ1-2

cdr3_aa: CSVEGLAGAKTYEQYF
v_call: TRBV29-1
cdr3_length: 16
j_call: TRBJ2-7

cdr3_aa: CASSFQPSNQPQHF
v_call: TRBV28
cdr3_length: 14
j_call: TRBJ1-5

cdr3_aa: CASSLLVGGPTYGYTF
v_call: TRBV5-6
cdr3_length: 16
j_call: TRBJ1-2

cdr3_aa: CASSEERYEQFF
v_call: TRBV6-1
cdr3_length: 12
j_call: TRBJ2-1

cdr3_aa: CASRADTSISYEQYF
v_call: TRBV6-5
cdr3_length: 15
j_call: TRBJ2-7

cdr3_aa: CASSQDARIDNNEKLFF
v_call: TRBV3-1/TRBV3-2
cdr3_length: 17
j_call: TRBJ1-4

cdr3_aa: CASSAAGHLQETQYF
v_call: TRBV9
cdr3_length: 15
j_call: TRBJ2-5

cdr3_aa: CSASRSQAGLNEQFF
v_call: TRBV20-1
cdr3_length: 15
j_call: TRBJ2-1

cdr3_aa: CSASGGNTEAFF
v_call: TRBV20-1
cdr3_length: 12
j_call: TRBJ1-1

cdr3_aa: CASSAAGRAAGYEKLFF
v_call: TRBV5-6
cdr3_length: 17
j_call: TRBJ1-4

cdr3_aa: CASKSSYNEQFF
v_call: TRBV6-5
cdr3_length: 12
j_call: TRBJ2-1

cdr3_aa: CSVSRAWNQPQHF
v_call: TRBV29-1
cdr3_length: 13
j_call: TRBJ1-5

cdr3_aa: CASSVDRDQPQHF
v_call: TRBV7-3
cdr3_length: 13
j_call: TRBJ1-5

cdr3_aa: CAWSGLRGTGANVLTF
v_call: TRBV30
cdr3_length: 16
j_call: TRBJ2-6

cdr3_aa: CASKTGGGTGELFF
v_call: TRBV9
cdr3_length: 14
j_call: TRBJ2-2

cdr3_aa: CASSVAGQLNEKLFF
v_call: TRBV9
cdr3_length: 15
j_call: TRBJ1-4

cdr3_aa: CASSHEVGRASGVGSYNEQFF
v_call: TRBV19
cdr3_length: 21
j_call: TRBJ2-1

cdr3_aa: CASSVTSGGYNEQFF
v_call: TRBV5-6
cdr3_length: 15
j_call: TRBJ2-1

cdr3_aa: CASSSHQGSNQPQHF
v_call: TRBV28
cdr3_length: 15
j_call: TRBJ1-5

cdr3_aa: CASSLGTRENNSPLHF
v_call: TRBV5-4
cdr3_length: 16
j_call: TRBJ1-6

cdr3_aa: CASSLELGQNEQFF
v_call: TRBV5-1
cdr3_length: 14
j_call: TRBJ2-1

cdr3_aa: CSVRDNTGELFF
v_call: TRBV29-1
cdr3_length: 12
j_call: TRBJ2-2

cdr3_aa: CASSPPGSDTQYF
v_call: TRBV2
cdr3_length: 13
j_call: TRBJ2-3

cdr3_aa: CASTGGQAGQPQHF
v_call: TRBV2
cdr3_length: 14
j_call: TRBJ1-5

cdr3_aa: CASSQEVNYGYTF
v_call: TRBV4-1
cdr3_length: 13
j_call: TRBJ1-2

cdr3_aa: CASSGGGQLNEKLFF
v_call: TRBV2
cdr3_length: 15
j_call: TRBJ1-4

cdr3_aa: CASSDAGTGNGYTF
v_call: TRBV9
cdr3_length: 14
j_call: TRBJ1-2

cdr3_aa: CASSFEGSGNTIYF
v_call: TRBV6-6
cdr3_length: 14
j_call: TRBJ1-3

cdr3_aa: CASGSNRANEQFF
v_call: TRBV27
cdr3_length: 13
j_call: TRBJ2-1

cdr3_aa: CASSLRPAGGLDEQFF
v_call: TRBV7-9
cdr3_length: 16
j_call: TRBJ2-1

cdr3_aa: CASRGSLGELFF
v_call: TRBV2
cdr3_length: 12
j_call: TRBJ2-2

cdr3_aa: CASNTGANQPQHF
v_call: TRBV18
cdr3_length: 13
j_call: TRBJ1-5

cdr3_aa: CASSESKNEQFF
v_call: TRBV10-1
cdr3_length: 12
j_call: TRBJ2-1

cdr3_aa: CASGQRGANVLTF
v_call: TRBV6-5
cdr3_length: 13
j_call: TRBJ2-6

cdr3_aa: CASSVARDSISNSPLHF
v_call: TRBV9
cdr3_length: 17
j_call: TRBJ1-6

cdr3_aa: CASSLGGQGEKLFF
v_call: TRBV7-8
cdr3_length: 14
j_call: TRBJ1-4

cdr3_aa: CASSQATEQYF
v_call: TRBV5-1
cdr3_length: 11
j_call: TRBJ2-7

cdr3_aa: CAWNIDRGGGYTF
v_call: TRBV30
cdr3_length: 13
j_call: TRBJ1-2

cdr3_aa: CATSDSRQVTDTQYF
v_call: TRBV24-1
cdr3_length: 15
j_call: TRBJ2-3

cdr3_aa: CASSSGDRGYTEAFF
v_call: TRBV6-5
cdr3_length: 15
j_call: TRBJ1-1

cdr3_aa: CASSPGTAFRGTEAFF
v_call: TRBV9
cdr3_length: 16
j_call: TRBJ1-1

cdr3_aa: CASSKARTSSGWNSPLHF
v_call: TRBV19
cdr3_length: 18
j_call: TRBJ1-6

cdr3_aa: CATSDFDSGNEKLFF
v_call: TRBV24-1
cdr3_length: 15
j_call: TRBJ1-4